This T cell receptor beta chain came from a study of blood T cell repertoires in COVID-19. Profiled with immunoSEQ multiplex PCR; TCRdb holds only in-frame clones, not every one. The repertoire holds 100,000 to 150,000 clones, approximately 90% seen once, with roughly 18% in the top ten. Germline CDR1 LGHDT, CDR2 YNNKEL (reference sequence). This CDR3 has 14 residues. The V end lost 4 bases, the J end lost 3 bases, and 11 bases lay between the germline ends. Sequencing used peripheral blood. The receptor's source is a man over 45 with active or convalescent COVID-19. The rearrangement links TRBV3-1 (or the pseudogene TRBV3-2) to TRBJ2-3; D uncertain. The CDR3 DNA sequence: TGTGCCAGCAGCCTTTCGTCTAGAACAGATACGCAGTATTTT. Protein product: CASSLSSRTDTQYF.